This record concerns one T cell receptor beta chain sequence. This entry belongs to a study of PD-L1 blockade in urothelial cancer. Study context: Researchers found blood samples held a median of approximately 150,000 T cells.

Locally advanced or metastatic urothelial carcinoma was diagnosed in the patients. Sequenced by immunoSEQ multiplex PCR; TCRdb stores in-frame clones only, minus some. This table holds some 41,000 clones, 88% found once. The specimen was PBMCs, collected around atezolizumab (anti-PD-L1) treatment. The receptor comes from a woman aged 60 to 75 with urothelial cancer.

The CDR3 sequence is CASSSDEGNTEAFF. Written as DNA, the CDR3 is TGCGCCAGCAGCTCGGACGAGGGGAACACTGAAGCTTTCTTT. The genes are TRBV10-1 and TRBJ1-1; D remains ambiguous. The length of the CDR3 is 14 residues. Germline values: CDR1 WNHNN, CDR2 SYGVQD (reference sequence). V lost 6 bases to trimming and J lost 1 base, with 12 bases between them.